The 14 T cell receptor beta chains reported below all come from one sample, sequenced in a study of control samples from healthy donors and cancer patients. Assay used: immunoSEQ multiplex PCR; TCRdb lists only in-frame clones, some missing. The sample lists about 85,000 clones; 75% to 95% were seen once. Specimen: blood. The receptors derive from a woman younger than 30 in good health.

The sample holds one count of this clone. The chain employs TRBV5-8 and TRBJ1-2, with 8 bases matching TRBD1. The V gene end was trimmed by 2 bases and the J gene end by 12 bases; junction bases not matched to a gene: 6. The CDR3 sequence is 12 residues long. Germline CDR1 and CDR2: SGHTS and YDEGEE. The DNA of the CDR3 is TGTGCCAGCAGCTTAGGACAGGGCCGCCACACCTTC. As protein: CASSLGQGRHTF.

The rearrangement joins TRBV5-6 to TRBJ2-7; D may correspond to TRBD1 or TRBD2 (6 bases each). The V gene's germline CDR1 is SGHDT and CDR2 YYEEEE. The CDR3 has 16 residues. With 0 bases removed from V and 1 base from J, the gap between germline ends came to 14 bases. CDR3 sequence reads: CASSLATGATSYEQYF. Written as DNA, the CDR3 is TGTGCCAGCAGCTTGGCCACGGGGGCTACTTCCTACGAGCAGTACTTC.

The chain carries TRBV6-1 and TRBJ2-2; the D is unclear. The CDR3 contains 14 residues. The germline CDR1 and CDR2 sequences are MNHNS and SASEGT. V gave up 2 bases and J gave up 1 base, with 5 bases separating them. CDR3 in DNA: TGTGCCAGCAGTGAAATCTGGAACACCGGGGAGCTGTTTTTT. Translated, it gives CASSEIWNTGELFF.

V usage is TRBV10-3 and J usage is TRBJ1-2; no definite D call. V lost 3 bases to trimming and J lost 2 bases, with 13 bases between them. Germline loops: CDR1 ENHRY, CDR2 SYGVKD. The CDR3 is made up of 15 amino acids. The CDR3 DNA follows: TGTGCCATCAGTGAAATGGCCTTAGGCAACTATGGCTACACCTTC. It is translated as CAISEMALGNYGYTF.

J is TRBJ1-1 and V is TRBV6-2 or TRBV6-3; perhaps TRBD1 as D (6 bases). With 5 bases removed from V and 4 bases from J, the gap between germline ends came to 11 bases. Germline CDR1 is MNHEY and CDR2 is SVGEGT. The CDR3 extends over 13 amino acids. In DNA, the CDR3 is TGTGCCAGCAGTAGACAGGCCGTCACTGAAGCTTTCTTT. It yields the protein CASSRQAVTEAFF.

The chain uses TRBV27 and TRBJ2-7, with D possibly TRBD1 on 6 matching bases. This CDR3 region has 17 residues. Germline CDR1 is MNHEY and CDR2 is SMNVEV (reference sequence). The V and J ends lost 2 bases and 4 bases respectively, with 21 bases between them. The CDR3 DNA reads TGTGCCAGCAGTTTACAGGGGTCCCGGGTGGGCCTTTACGAGCAGTACTTC. It encodes CASSLQGSRVGLYEQYF.

This clone appeared a single time. The V call is TRBV28, the J call TRBJ2-1, with TRBD2 matching over 13 bases. Germline V lookup: CDR1 MDHEN, CDR2 SYDVKM. J was trimmed by 4 bases and V by 4 bases; bases with no gene match: 1. This CDR3 has 15 residues. As DNA, the CDR3 is TGTGCCAGCAGTTCGACTAGCGGGGGGTACAATGAGCAGTTCTTC. Translating it yields CASSSTSGGYNEQFF.

This chain joins TRBV27 and TRBJ1-4; 8 nucleotides match TRBD1. V lost 6 bases, J lost 0 bases, and 3 bases stayed unmatched. CDR1 MNHEY and CDR2 SMNVEV come from the germline V gene (reference sequence). CDR3 size: 15 residues. CDR3 sequence: CASRQGGATNEKLFF. DNA for the CDR3: TGTGCCAGCAGACAGGGGGGTGCAACTAATGAAAAACTGTTTTTT.

CDR3 amino acids: CASSVDGPGNQPQHF. The CDR3 DNA reads as TGTGCCAGCAGCGTGGATGGACCCGGCAATCAGCCCCAGCATTTT. The V call is TRBV5-4, the J call TRBJ1-5; no reliable D call. There are 15 residues in the CDR3. The V and J ends lost 4 bases and 2 bases respectively, with 13 bases between them. Germline values: CDR1 SGHNT, CDR2 YYREEE (reference sequence).

The genes are TRBV14 and TRBJ1-1, with 7 bases aligning to TRBD1. V lost 3 bases, J lost 6 bases, and 19 bases stayed unmatched. Germline V gives CDR1 SGHDN, CDR2 FVKESK. The CDR3 length is 18 residues. In DNA form, the CDR3 reads TGTGCCAGCAGCCAGCAACCGACAGGGTATGATACGGTCTCTGAAGCTTTCTTT. Amino acids: CASSQQPTGYDTVSEAFF.

The chain joins TRBV3-1 (or the pseudogene TRBV3-2) to TRBJ1-5, with D tentatively TRBD1 (5 bases). Germline V gives CDR1 LGHDT, CDR2 YNNKEL (reference sequence). Trimming removed 2 bases from V and 7 bases from J, with 12 bases in between. The CDR3 totals 14 residues. As DNA, the CDR3 is TGTGCCAGCAGCCAATGGGCAGGGAAACAGCCCCAGCATTTT. This encodes CASSQWAGKQPQHF.

The chain couples TRBV5-4 to TRBJ2-1; the D gene is possibly TRBD2 (5 bases). The CDR3 is 14 amino acids. Germline V gene lookup returns CDR1 SGHNT and CDR2 YYREEE (reference sequence). The V end lost 1 base, the J end lost 4 bases, and 9 bases lay between the germline ends. The CDR3 coding sequence is TGTGCCAGCAGCTTGCCTGGGAGTTACAATGAGCAGTTCTTC. Residues: CASSLPGSYNEQFF.

V gene TRBV5-4 combines with J gene TRBJ1-1; the D gene is possibly TRBD1 (6 bases). Germline loops: CDR1 SGHNT, CDR2 YYREEE (reference sequence). The CDR3 extends over 15 amino acids. The V end lost 0 bases, the J end lost 0 bases, and 9 bases lay between the germline ends. The CDR3 region has the DNA TGTGCCAGCAGCTTGGGGCAGGGGATGAACACTGAAGCTTTCTTT. Protein product: CASSLGQGMNTEAFF.

V is TRBV19 and J is TRBJ1-4; D remains unclear. CDR3 length equals 14 residues. Looked up from germline, CDR1 is LNHDA and CDR2 is SQIVND (reference sequence). V shed 3 bases and J shed 4 bases, with 9 bases lying between them. Here the CDR3 reads CASSIWGINEKLFF. CDR3 DNA sequence: TGTGCCAGTAGTATTTGGGGAATTAATGAAAAACTGTTTTTT.